Presented here are 29 T cell receptor beta chains from one specimen sequenced in a study of cytotoxic CD8 clonotypes in ibrutinib-treated CLL. The protocol was immunoSEQ multiplex PCR, while the TCRdb copy is restricted to in-frame clones and leaves out a portion. The repertoire holds around 140,000 clones, 60% to 80% seen once, with approximately 28% in the top ten. Sequenced material: PBMCs, taken after 12 months of ibrutinib treatment. Receptors originate from a human donor with chronic lymphocytic leukemia.

This clone showed up just a few times. J is TRBJ2-7 and V is TRBV10-3; maybe TRBD1 (5 bases). This CDR3 region has 13 residues. Per germline, CDR1 ENHRY and CDR2 SYGVKD. V gave up 6 bases and J gave up 2 bases, with 11 bases separating them. This chain's CDR3 is CAISTQETYEQYF. The CDR3 nucleotides are TGTGCCATCAGCACACAGGAGACCTACGAGCAGTACTTC.

The genes are TRBV6-1 and TRBJ1-6; a possible D gene is TRBD1 (6 bases). The CDR3 length is 17 residues. Germline V gives CDR1 MNHNS, CDR2 SASEGT. The V end was cut by 0 bases, the J end by 8 bases, with 17 bases between. The CDR3 reads CASSEAWGRGTHSPLHF. DNA for the CDR3: TGTGCCAGCAGTGAAGCGTGGGGGCGGGGTACGCATTCACCCCTCCACTTT.

The rearrangement links TRBV4-2 to TRBJ2-7; TRBD2 might be the D (5 bases). Trimming removed 4 bases from V and 1 base from J, with 17 bases in between. The CDR3 covers 16 residues. CDR1 and CDR2 from the germline V gene are LGHNA and YNFKEQ. DNA of the CDR3: TGTGCCAGCAGCCTTAGCGATCTAGATCTGTCCTACGAGCAGTACTTC. Amino acids: CASSLSDLDLSYEQYF.

A few counts support this clone. The chain is built from TRBV5-6 and TRBJ2-1; D gene uncertain. Germline lookup yields CDR1 SGHDT and CDR2 YYEEEE. V was clipped by 0 bases and J by 8 bases, with 15 bases between them. The CDR3 extends over 15 amino acids. CDR3 bases: TGTGCCAGCAGCTTGGATCATCTAGAAGTCGATGAGCAGTTCTTC. Its protein product is CASSLDHLEVDEQFF. Based on the CDR3 plus reference TRBV5-6 and TRBJ2-1, the full variable domain is DAGVTQSPTHLIKTRGQQVTLRCSPKSGHDTVSWYQQALGQGPQFIFQYYEEEERQRGNFPDRFSGHQFPNYSSELNVNALLLGDSALYLCASSLDHLEVDEQFFGPGTRLTVL.

The chain joins TRBV30 to TRBJ1-3, with a weak D call TRBD1 (5 bases). In germline, CDR1 is GTSNPN, CDR2 SVGIG (reference sequence). The CDR3 extends over 15 amino acids. V lost 0 bases to trimming and J lost 2 bases, with 11 bases between them. The CDR3 DNA reads as TGTGCCTGGAGTGTACGGTGGGGGACTGGAAACACCATATATTTT. Residues: CAWSVRWGTGNTIYF.

The V and J genes are TRBV2 and TRBJ1-1, with unresolved D. The germline V and J ends were trimmed by 4 bases and 0 bases, with 6 bases remaining between them. From germline, CDR1 is SNHLY and CDR2 FYNNEI. The CDR3 is 13 residues long. The CDR3 here is CASSGHLNTEAFF. The CDR3 nucleotides read TGTGCCAGCAGTGGACACTTGAACACTGAAGCTTTCTTT. Full variable domain (missing parts from reference TRBV2 and TRBJ1-1): EPEVTQTPSHQVTQMGQEVILRCVPISNHLYFYWYRQILGQKVEFLVSFYNNEISEKSEIFDDQFSVERPDGSNFTLKIRSTKLEDSAMYFCASSGHLNTEAFFGQGTRLTVV.

This clone turned up a few times. This specimen includes other DNA sequences encoding the same CDR3. The chain links TRBV5-1 to TRBJ1-6; the D is unclear. There are 13 residues in the CDR3. The V gene's germline CDR1 is SGHRS and CDR2 YFSETQ. V shed 0 bases and J shed 8 bases, with 6 bases lying between them. The CDR3 loop is CASSLAADSPLHF. CDR3 nucleotides: TGCGCCAGCAGCTTGGCCGCCGATTCACCCCTCCACTTT.

Here the CDR3 reads CASSLGQGQPQHF. CDR3 nucleotides: TGTGCCAGCAGCTTGGGACAGGGTCAGCCCCAGCATTTT. The J gene is TRBJ1-5, the V gene TRBV7-3, with 9 bases that match TRBD1. V shed 3 bases, J shed 6 bases, and the junction held 0 bases outside the gene matches. CDR1 and CDR2 (germline): SGHTA, FQGTGA. CDR3 length: 13 residues.

V gene TRBV5-4 combines with J gene TRBJ1-6, with D possibly being TRBD1 (5 bases). Between the trimmed V and J ends, which lost 4 bases and 10 bases, there was a span of 18 bases. This CDR3 has 15 residues. CDR1 is SGHNT and CDR2 is YYREEE in the germline V gene (reference sequence). For the CDR3, the DNA is TGTGCCAGCAGCGACCGGGGTCAGGGATGGTCACCCCTCCACTTT. It specifies CASSDRGQGWSPLHF.

The chain uses TRBV5-1 and TRBJ2-3; 9 nucleotides line up with TRBD1. Germline V gives CDR1 SGHRS, CDR2 YFSETQ. The CDR3 consists of 15 residues. Germline trimming cut 4 bases from V and 4 bases from J; bases unmatched to any gene: 7. DNA of the CDR3: TGCGCCAGCAGCCCCTACGGACAGGGGTCAGATACGCAGTATTTT. It encodes CASSPYGQGSDTQYF.

The chain is built from TRBV6-5 and TRBJ2-2; 9 bases agree with TRBD1. This CDR3 is built from 16 residues. Trimming cost V 0 bases and J 4 bases; bases outside gene matches: 3. Germline V gene sequence: CDR1 MNHEY, CDR2 SVGAGI. The CDR3 region has the DNA TGTGCCAGCAGTTACTCTTGGACAGGGGCCACCGGGGAGCTGTTTTTT. Translating it yields CASSYSWTGATGELFF.

The chain recombines TRBV30 with TRBJ1-2; D gene ambiguous. The CDR3 loop spans 15 amino acids. Trimming shortened V by 5 bases and J by 2 bases, and 18 bases separated the two germline ends. CDR1 and CDR2 from the germline V gene are GTSNPN and SVGIG (reference sequence). The CDR3 spells CAWLSPGALNYGYTF. The CDR3 DNA reads TGTGCCTGGTTGTCGCCTGGAGCCCTAAACTATGGCTACACCTTC.

This clone was counted once. Sequence at one end of the junction differs from germline and may be a read error. This sequence joins TRBV7-8 and TRBJ2-1; tentatively, D is TRBD1 or TRBD2 (5 bases each). This CDR3 contains 15 residues. CDR1 is SGHVS, CDR2 FQNEAQ, per germline. The CDR3 region is CASTALGATYNEQFF. The CDR3 DNA sequence: TGTGCCAGCACCGCTCTCGGGGCCACCTATAATGAGCAGTTCTTC.

The chain links TRBV19 to TRBJ2-6, with no clear D. V was cut by 1 base and J by 0 bases, with 7 bases left in between. Germline V gene sequence: CDR1 LNHDA, CDR2 SQIVND (reference sequence). The CDR3 is 16 residues long. CDR3 DNA sequence: TGTGCCAGTAGTATAGGTCGGGTCTCTGGGGCCAACGTCCTGACTTTC. The encoded protein is CASSIGRVSGANVLTF. Together with reference TRBV19 and TRBJ2-6, the CDR3 gives the full variable domain: DGGITQSPKYLFRKEGQNVTLSCEQNLNHDAMYWYRQDPGQGLRLIYYSQIVNDFQKGDIAEGYSVSREKKESFPLTVTSAQKNPTAFYLCASSIGRVSGANVLTFGAGSRLTVL.

This chain uses TRBV5-1 with TRBJ2-7; no clear D. The CDR3 runs to 14 residues. Trimming stripped 0 bases from V and 2 bases from J, with 9 bases between. Per germline, CDR1 SGHRS and CDR2 YFSETQ. The DNA of the CDR3 is TGCGCCAGCAGCTTGGCGGCCGGTACCTACGAGCAGTACTTC. Translation gives CASSLAAGTYEQYF. The full variable domain, in which reference TRBV5-1 and TRBJ2-7 provide the parts outside the CDR3, is KAGVTQTPRYLIKTRGQQVTLSCSPISGHRSVSWYQQTPGQGLQFLFEYFSETQRNKGNFPGRFSGRQFSNSRSEMNVSTLELGDSALYLCASSLAAGTYEQYFGPGTRLTVT.

The chain links TRBV7-9 to TRBJ1-3; the D gene is possibly TRBD1 (5 bases). Germline values: CDR1 SEHNR, CDR2 FQNEAQ (reference sequence). V was shortened by 4 bases and J by 4 bases, with 8 bases between the two germline ends. This CDR3 spans 13 amino acids. This chain's CDR3 is CASSSRGGNTIYF. In nucleotides, the CDR3 is TGTGCCAGCAGCTCGCGGGGGGGAAACACCATATATTTT.

The chain has TRBV5-1 and TRBJ2-7; 11 nucleotides align to TRBD2. CDR1 and CDR2 (germline): SGHRS, YFSETQ. The CDR3 consists of 14 residues. Trimming at V came to 4 bases and at J to 2 bases, leaving 2 bases not matched to a gene. CDR3 sequence (DNA): TGCGCCAGCAGCGAGACTAGCGGGGCCTACGAGCAGTACTTC. This encodes CASSETSGAYEQYF.

The CDR3 spells CASSLSWRSSNQPQHF. The CDR3 DNA is TGTGCCAGCAGCCTATCGTGGAGGTCGAGCAATCAGCCCCAGCATTTT. This chain connects TRBV5-6 to TRBJ1-5; no reliable D call. Germline CDR1 SGHDT, CDR2 YYEEEE. This CDR3 contains 16 residues. V dropped 4 bases and J dropped 1 base, with 15 bases sitting between them.

The J gene is TRBJ2-3, the V gene TRBV5-1, with D possibly being TRBD2 (6 bases). Germline CDR1 reads SGHRS; CDR2 reads YFSETQ. CDR3 size: 15 residues. V shed 0 bases and J shed 0 bases, with 8 bases lying between them. The CDR3 here is CASSLVAESTDTQYF. As DNA, the CDR3 is TGCGCCAGCAGCTTGGTAGCGGAGAGCACAGATACGCAGTATTTT.

V gene TRBV6-1 combines with J gene TRBJ2-1, with 9 bases identical to TRBD1. Germline V gives CDR1 MNHNS, CDR2 SASEGT. The CDR3 runs to 14 residues. V trimming: 7 bases; J trimming: 6 bases; junction bases outside the gene matches: 7. The chain's CDR3 is CASIDRGMSNEQFF. Written as DNA, the CDR3 is TGTGCCAGCATAGACAGGGGGATGAGCAATGAGCAGTTCTTC.

V usage is TRBV7-2 and J usage is TRBJ1-6; unclear D gene. V lost 3 bases to trimming and J lost 10 bases, with 7 bases between them. This CDR3 has 12 amino acids. Germline CDR1 is SGHTA and CDR2 is FQGNSA. The CDR3 loop is CASSFSPSPLHF. CDR3 DNA: TGTGCCAGCAGCTTCTCCCCGTCACCCCTCCACTTT.

The J gene is TRBJ2-7, the V gene TRBV28; D might be TRBD1 (5 bases). Germline lookup yields CDR1 MDHEN and CDR2 SYDVKM. The CDR3 contains 13 residues. Trimming took off 6 bases at V and 5 bases at J, with 14 bases between the two ends. For the CDR3, the DNA is TGTGCCAGCAGGGGCCAAGGGGTCCACGAGCAGTACTTC. This gives the protein CASRGQGVHEQYF.

Concerning this clone itself: In the same sample, other DNA sequences code for this CDR3. CDR3 loop: CASSVDLNEQFF. DNA of the CDR3: TGTGCCAGCAGCGTAGACCTAAATGAGCAGTTCTTC. The chain combines TRBV9 with TRBJ2-1; the D is unclear. The germline V gene has CDR1 SGDLS and CDR2 YYNGEE. The CDR3 runs 12 residues. Trimming took off 0 bases at V and 7 bases at J, with 5 bases between the two ends.

The J gene is TRBJ2-5, the V gene TRBV7-8; D gene ambiguous. This CDR3 is built from 13 residues. Deletions cut 5 bases from V and 10 bases from J, with 17 bases between. Germline CDR1 reads SGHVS; CDR2 reads FQNEAQ. In DNA, the CDR3 is TGTGCCAGCAGCCCCGATTGGGGAAAGGTCCAGTACTTC. Amino acids: CASSPDWGKVQYF.

In its sample, this clone was seen once. The chain recombines TRBV4-2 with TRBJ2-5; 8 nucleotides agree with TRBD2. This CDR3 region has 15 residues. Trimming cost V 3 bases and J 5 bases; bases outside gene matches: 8. Germline V gene lookup returns CDR1 LGHNA and CDR2 YNFKEQ. CDR3 in DNA: TGTGCCAGCAGCCAGAGCGGGGGCACCGGGGAGACCCAGTACTTC. It yields the protein CASSQSGGTGETQYF.

J is TRBJ2-7 and V is TRBV5-6, with 8 positions matching TRBD1. Germline CDR1 is SGHDT and CDR2 is YYEEEE. The CDR3 runs to 16 residues. The V segment lost 1 base and the J segment 3 bases; nucleotides outside the gene matches: 9. CDR3 residues: CASSLYQGATIYEQYF. The DNA for the CDR3 is TGTGCCAGCAGCTTGTATCAGGGGGCGACAATCTACGAGCAGTACTTC. The full variable domain, its missing parts supplied by reference TRBV5-6 and TRBJ2-7, is DAGVTQSPTHLIKTRGQQVTLRCSPKSGHDTVSWYQQALGQGPQFIFQYYEEEERQRGNFPDRFSGHQFPNYSSELNVNALLLGDSALYLCASSLYQGATIYEQYFGPGTRLTVT.

This clone was seen more than once but under ten times. This chain connects TRBV6-5 to TRBJ1-5; 9 bases map to TRBD1. The J segment lost 4 bases and the V segment lost 5 bases, leaving 6 bases of the junction unmatched. CDR1 and CDR2 from the germline V gene are MNHEY and SVGAGI. CDR3 size: 15 residues. For the CDR3, the DNA is TGTGCCAGCAGTCTCTCGGGACAGGGTAATCAGCCCCAGCATTTT. This translates into CASSLSGQGNQPQHF.

V gene TRBV5-1 combines with J gene TRBJ2-2; D gene uncertain. CDR1 is SGHRS, CDR2 YFSETQ, per germline. This CDR3 contains 14 residues. Trimming removed 2 bases at V and 0 bases at J, with 5 bases between. This chain's CDR3 is CASSLVTNTGELFF. The CDR3 nucleotides read TGCGCCAGCAGCTTAGTAACGAACACCGGGGAGCTGTTTTTT.

For this clone: A read error may account for a junction end that differs from germline. The rearrangement uses TRBV18 and TRBJ2-7; TRBD1 agrees at 9 bases. The CDR3 runs 13 residues. CDR1 is KGHSH, CDR2 LQKENI, per germline. CDR3 sequence (DNA): TGTGCCAGCCAGGGACAGGGCAGATACGAGCAGTACTTT. Protein product: CASQGQGRYEQYF.